This T cell receptor beta chain was identified in a study of T cell responses to AZD1222 COVID-19 vaccine. Study summary: Analyses pooled second doses at about 4 or about 12 weeks.

Study findings and constraints: Spike-specific TCR breadth rose after two AZD1222 doses, and depth rose as well.

A word on this clone: Its target is not known.

Trimming shortened V by 9 bases and J by 0 bases, and 12 bases separated the two germline ends. CDR1 is MDHEN, CDR2 SYDVKM, per germline. The CDR3 is 14 amino acids. Generated by immunoSEQ multiplex PCR, the TCRdb table keeps only in-frame clones and is missing some. The repertoire holds about 84,000 clones, with about 85% as singletons. The chain couples TRBV28 to TRBJ1-3, with a weak D call TRBD1 (6 bases). The sequences come from peripheral blood, collected on day 0 of AZD1222 vaccination. This receptor was obtained from an adult in good health. The CDR3 is CASRQQGSGNTIYF. In nucleotides, the CDR3 is TGTGCCAGTAGACAACAGGGCTCTGGAAACACCATATATTTT.